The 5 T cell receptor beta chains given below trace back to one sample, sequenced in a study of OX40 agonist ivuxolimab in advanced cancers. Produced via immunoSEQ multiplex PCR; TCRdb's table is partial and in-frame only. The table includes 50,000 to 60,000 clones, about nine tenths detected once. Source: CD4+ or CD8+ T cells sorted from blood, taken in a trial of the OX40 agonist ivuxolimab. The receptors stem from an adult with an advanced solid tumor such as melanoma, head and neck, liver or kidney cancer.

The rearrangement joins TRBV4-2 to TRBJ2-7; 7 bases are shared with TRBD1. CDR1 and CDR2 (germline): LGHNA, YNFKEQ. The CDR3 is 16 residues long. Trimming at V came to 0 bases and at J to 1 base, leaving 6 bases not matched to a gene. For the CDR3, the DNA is TGTGCCAGCAGCCAAGAAGGGGGCACCTCTTCCTACGAGCAGTACTTC. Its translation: CASSQEGGTSSYEQYF.

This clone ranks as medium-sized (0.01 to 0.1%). The CDR3 loop is CASSKTTGDSFDYTF. The CDR3 DNA reads TGTGCCAGCAGTAAAACGACAGGGGATTCTTTTGACTACACCTTC. This chain links TRBV6-1 with TRBJ1-2; 8 bases match TRBD1. This CDR3 has 15 residues. Germline assignment: CDR1 MNHNS and CDR2 SASEGT. V shed 5 bases and J 10 bases; nucleotides not matched to a gene: 15.

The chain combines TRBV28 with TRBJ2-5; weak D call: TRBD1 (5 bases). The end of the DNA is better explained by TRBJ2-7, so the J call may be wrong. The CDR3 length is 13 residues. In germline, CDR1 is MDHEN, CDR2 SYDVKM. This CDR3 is CASSQGYSYEQYF. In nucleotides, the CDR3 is TGTGCCAGCAGCCAGGGCTACTCCTACGAGCAGTACTTC.

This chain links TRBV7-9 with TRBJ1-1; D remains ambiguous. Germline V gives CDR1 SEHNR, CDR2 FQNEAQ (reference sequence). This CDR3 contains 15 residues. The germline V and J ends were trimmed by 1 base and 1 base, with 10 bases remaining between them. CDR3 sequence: CASSLVGIGNTEAFF. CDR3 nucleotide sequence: TGTGCCAGCAGCTTAGTAGGGATCGGGAACACTGAAGCTTTCTTT.

The CDR3 reads CASSAIDISGDEQFF. The DNA for the CDR3 is TGTGCCAGCAGCGCGATCGACATTTCCGGTGATGAGCAGTTCTTC. V gene TRBV5-4 combines with J gene TRBJ2-1; no definite D call. Germline CDR1 SGHNT, CDR2 YYREEE (reference sequence). The CDR3 extends over 15 amino acids. V dropped 4 bases and J dropped 8 bases, with 19 bases sitting between them.